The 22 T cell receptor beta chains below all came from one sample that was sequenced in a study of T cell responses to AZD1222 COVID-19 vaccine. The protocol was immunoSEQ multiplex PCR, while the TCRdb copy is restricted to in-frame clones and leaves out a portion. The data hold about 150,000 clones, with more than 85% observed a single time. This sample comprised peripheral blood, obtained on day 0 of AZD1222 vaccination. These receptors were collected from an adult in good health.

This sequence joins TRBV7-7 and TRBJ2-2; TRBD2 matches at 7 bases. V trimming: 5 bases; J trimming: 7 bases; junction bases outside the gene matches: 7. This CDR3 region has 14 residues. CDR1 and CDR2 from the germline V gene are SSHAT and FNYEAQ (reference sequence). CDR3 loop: CASSRGRVDGELFF. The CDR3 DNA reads TGTGCCAGCAGCCGAGGGAGGGTCGACGGGGAGCTGTTTTTT.

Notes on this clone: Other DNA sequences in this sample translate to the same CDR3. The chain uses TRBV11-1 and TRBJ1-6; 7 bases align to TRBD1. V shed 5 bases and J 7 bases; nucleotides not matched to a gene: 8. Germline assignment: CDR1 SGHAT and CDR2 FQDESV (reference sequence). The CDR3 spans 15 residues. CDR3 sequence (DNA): TGTGCCAGCAGCCTAAGACAGGGCGGGAATTCACCCCTCCACTTT. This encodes CASSLRQGGNSPLHF.

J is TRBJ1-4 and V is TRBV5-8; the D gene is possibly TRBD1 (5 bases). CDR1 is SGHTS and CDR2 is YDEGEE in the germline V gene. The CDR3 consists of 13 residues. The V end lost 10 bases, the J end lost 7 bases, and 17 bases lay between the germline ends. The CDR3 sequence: CAGQGGVLEKLFF. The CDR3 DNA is TGTGCCGGCCAGGGCGGGGTGCTTGAAAAACTGTTTTTT.

CDR3 nucleotides: TGTGCCAGTAGTATAGACGGGACAGGGACTGGCTACACCTTC. It translates to CASSIDGTGTGYTF. V gene TRBV19 combines with J gene TRBJ1-2; 9 bases are shared with TRBD1. The CDR3 is 14 residues long. Germline V gene lookup returns CDR1 LNHDA and CDR2 SQIVND (reference sequence). The V gene end was trimmed by 0 bases and the J gene end by 7 bases; junction bases not matched to a gene: 3.

The CDR3 protein is CASSTRGQGVYEQYF. The CDR3 region has the DNA TGTGCCAGTAGTACCCGGGGACAGGGGGTCTACGAGCAGTACTTC. The chain employs TRBV19 and TRBJ2-7; TRBD1 aligns across 11 bases. Germline CDR1 is LNHDA and CDR2 is SQIVND (reference sequence). The length of the CDR3 is 15 residues. With V trimmed by 4 bases and J by 3 bases, 5 bases remained unmatched.

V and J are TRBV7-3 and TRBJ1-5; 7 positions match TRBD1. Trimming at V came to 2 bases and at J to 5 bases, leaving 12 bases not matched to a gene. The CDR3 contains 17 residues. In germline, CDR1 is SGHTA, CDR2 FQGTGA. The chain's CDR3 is CASSLVGRQGVDQPQHF. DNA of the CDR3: TGTGCCAGCAGCTTAGTAGGGAGACAGGGAGTGGATCAGCCCCAGCATTTT.

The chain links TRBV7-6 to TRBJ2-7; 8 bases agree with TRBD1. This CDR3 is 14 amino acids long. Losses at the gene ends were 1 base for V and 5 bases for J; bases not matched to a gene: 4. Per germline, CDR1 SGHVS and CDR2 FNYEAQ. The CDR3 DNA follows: TGTGCCAGCAGCTTAGGGCCAGGGGGCGACGAGCAGTACTTC. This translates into CASSLGPGGDEQYF.

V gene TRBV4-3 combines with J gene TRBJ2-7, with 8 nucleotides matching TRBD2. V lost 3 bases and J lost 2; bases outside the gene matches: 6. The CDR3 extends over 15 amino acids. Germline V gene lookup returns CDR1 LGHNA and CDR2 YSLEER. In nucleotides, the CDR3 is TGCGCCAGCAGCCAGCATTGGCGGGGGGCCTACGAGCAGTACTTC. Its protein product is CASSQHWRGAYEQYF.

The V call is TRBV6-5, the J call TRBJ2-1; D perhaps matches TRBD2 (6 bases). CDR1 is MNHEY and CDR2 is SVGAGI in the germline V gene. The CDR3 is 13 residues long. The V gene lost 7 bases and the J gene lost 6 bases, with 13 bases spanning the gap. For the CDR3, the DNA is TGTGCCAGCAATATCCAGGGAGGCAATGAGCAGTTCTTC. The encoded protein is CASNIQGGNEQFF.

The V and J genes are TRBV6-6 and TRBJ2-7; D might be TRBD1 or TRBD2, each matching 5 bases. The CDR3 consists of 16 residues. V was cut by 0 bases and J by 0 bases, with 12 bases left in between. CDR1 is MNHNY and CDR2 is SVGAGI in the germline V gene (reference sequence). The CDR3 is CASSYSGRKSSYEQYF. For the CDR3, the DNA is TGTGCCAGCAGTTACTCGGGACGGAAGAGCTCCTACGAGCAGTACTTC.

The CDR3 is CASSIRREAFF. In DNA form, the CDR3 reads TGTGCCAGCAGCATAAGAAGAGAAGCTTTCTTT. The chain uses TRBV12-3 or TRBV12-4 and TRBJ1-1; D gene unclear. The CDR3 totals 11 residues. The V and J ends lost 6 bases and 8 bases respectively, with 10 bases between them.

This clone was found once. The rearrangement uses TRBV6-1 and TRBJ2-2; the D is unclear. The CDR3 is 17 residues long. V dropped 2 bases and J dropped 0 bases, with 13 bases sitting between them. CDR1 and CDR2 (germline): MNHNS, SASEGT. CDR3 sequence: CASSEILRTTNTGELFF. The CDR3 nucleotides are TGTGCCAGCAGTGAAATTCTCCGGACGACGAACACCGGGGAGCTGTTTTTT.

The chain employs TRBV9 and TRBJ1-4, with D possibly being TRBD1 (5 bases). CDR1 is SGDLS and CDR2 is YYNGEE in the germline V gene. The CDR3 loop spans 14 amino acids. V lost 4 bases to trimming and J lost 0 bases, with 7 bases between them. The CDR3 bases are TGTGCCAGCAGCCGGGACGCAACTAATGAAAAACTGTTTTTT. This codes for CASSRDATNEKLFF.

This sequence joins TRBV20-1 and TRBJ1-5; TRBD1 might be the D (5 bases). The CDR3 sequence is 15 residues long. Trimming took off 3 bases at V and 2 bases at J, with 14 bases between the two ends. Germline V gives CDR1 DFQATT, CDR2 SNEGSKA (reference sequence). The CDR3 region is CSASPAVGGNQPQHF. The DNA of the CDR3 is TGCAGTGCTAGTCCAGCGGTAGGGGGCAATCAGCCCCAGCATTTT.

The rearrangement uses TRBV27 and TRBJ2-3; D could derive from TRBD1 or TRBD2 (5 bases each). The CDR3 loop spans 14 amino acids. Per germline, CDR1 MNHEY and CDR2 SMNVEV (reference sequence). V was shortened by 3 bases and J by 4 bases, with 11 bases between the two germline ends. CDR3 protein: CASSLGVAPDTQYF. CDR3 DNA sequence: TGTGCCAGCAGTTTGGGGGTAGCACCAGATACGCAGTATTTT.

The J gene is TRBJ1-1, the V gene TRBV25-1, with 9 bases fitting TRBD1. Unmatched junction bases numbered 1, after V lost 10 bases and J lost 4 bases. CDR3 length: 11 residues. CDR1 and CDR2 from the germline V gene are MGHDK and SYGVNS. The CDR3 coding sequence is TGTGCCACGACAGGGGGCACTGAAGCTTTCTTT. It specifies CATTGGTEAFF.

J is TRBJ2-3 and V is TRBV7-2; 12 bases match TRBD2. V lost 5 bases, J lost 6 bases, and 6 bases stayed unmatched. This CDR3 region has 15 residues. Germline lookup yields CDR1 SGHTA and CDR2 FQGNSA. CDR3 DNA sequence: TGTGCCAGCAGCCCCTCTAGCGGGGGGGTGGATACGCAGTATTTT. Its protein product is CASSPSSGGVDTQYF. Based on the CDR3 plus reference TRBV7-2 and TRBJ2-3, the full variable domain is GAGVSQSPSNKVTEKGKDVELRCDPISGHTALYWYRQSLGQGLEFLIYFQGNSAPDKSGLPSDRFSAERTGGSVSTLTIQRTQQEDSAVYLCASSPSSGGVDTQYFGPGTRLTVL.

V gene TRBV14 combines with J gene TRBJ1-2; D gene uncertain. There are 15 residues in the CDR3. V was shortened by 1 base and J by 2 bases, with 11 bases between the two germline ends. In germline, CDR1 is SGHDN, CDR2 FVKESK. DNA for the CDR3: TGTGCCAGCAGCCAAGGCCCCCGTCGCAACTATGGCTACACCTTC. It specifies CASSQGPRRNYGYTF.

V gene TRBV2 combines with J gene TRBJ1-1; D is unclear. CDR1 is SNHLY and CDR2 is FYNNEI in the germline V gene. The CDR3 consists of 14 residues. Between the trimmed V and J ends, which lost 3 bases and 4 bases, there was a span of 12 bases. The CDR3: CASSENGVGTEAFF. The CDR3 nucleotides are TGTGCCAGCAGTGAGAACGGGGTTGGCACTGAAGCTTTCTTT.

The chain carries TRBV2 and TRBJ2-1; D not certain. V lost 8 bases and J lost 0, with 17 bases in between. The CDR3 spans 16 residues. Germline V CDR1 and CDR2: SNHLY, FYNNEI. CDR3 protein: CASFWAPPSSYNEQFF. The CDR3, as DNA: TGTGCCAGCTTCTGGGCCCCACCTAGCTCCTACAATGAGCAGTTCTTC.

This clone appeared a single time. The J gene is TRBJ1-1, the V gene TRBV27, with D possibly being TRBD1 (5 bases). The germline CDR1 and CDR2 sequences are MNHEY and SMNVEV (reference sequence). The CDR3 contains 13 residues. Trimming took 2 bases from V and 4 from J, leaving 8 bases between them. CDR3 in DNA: TGTGCCAGCAGTTTAGCGGGGACCACTGAAGCTTTCTTT. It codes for CASSLAGTTEAFF.

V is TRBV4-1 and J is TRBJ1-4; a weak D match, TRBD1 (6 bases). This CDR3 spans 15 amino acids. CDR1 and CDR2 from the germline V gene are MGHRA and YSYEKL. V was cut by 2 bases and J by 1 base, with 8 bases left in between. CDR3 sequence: CASSQLGGTNEKLFF. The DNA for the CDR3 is TGCGCCAGCAGCCAACTAGGGGGAACTAATGAAAAACTGTTTTTT.